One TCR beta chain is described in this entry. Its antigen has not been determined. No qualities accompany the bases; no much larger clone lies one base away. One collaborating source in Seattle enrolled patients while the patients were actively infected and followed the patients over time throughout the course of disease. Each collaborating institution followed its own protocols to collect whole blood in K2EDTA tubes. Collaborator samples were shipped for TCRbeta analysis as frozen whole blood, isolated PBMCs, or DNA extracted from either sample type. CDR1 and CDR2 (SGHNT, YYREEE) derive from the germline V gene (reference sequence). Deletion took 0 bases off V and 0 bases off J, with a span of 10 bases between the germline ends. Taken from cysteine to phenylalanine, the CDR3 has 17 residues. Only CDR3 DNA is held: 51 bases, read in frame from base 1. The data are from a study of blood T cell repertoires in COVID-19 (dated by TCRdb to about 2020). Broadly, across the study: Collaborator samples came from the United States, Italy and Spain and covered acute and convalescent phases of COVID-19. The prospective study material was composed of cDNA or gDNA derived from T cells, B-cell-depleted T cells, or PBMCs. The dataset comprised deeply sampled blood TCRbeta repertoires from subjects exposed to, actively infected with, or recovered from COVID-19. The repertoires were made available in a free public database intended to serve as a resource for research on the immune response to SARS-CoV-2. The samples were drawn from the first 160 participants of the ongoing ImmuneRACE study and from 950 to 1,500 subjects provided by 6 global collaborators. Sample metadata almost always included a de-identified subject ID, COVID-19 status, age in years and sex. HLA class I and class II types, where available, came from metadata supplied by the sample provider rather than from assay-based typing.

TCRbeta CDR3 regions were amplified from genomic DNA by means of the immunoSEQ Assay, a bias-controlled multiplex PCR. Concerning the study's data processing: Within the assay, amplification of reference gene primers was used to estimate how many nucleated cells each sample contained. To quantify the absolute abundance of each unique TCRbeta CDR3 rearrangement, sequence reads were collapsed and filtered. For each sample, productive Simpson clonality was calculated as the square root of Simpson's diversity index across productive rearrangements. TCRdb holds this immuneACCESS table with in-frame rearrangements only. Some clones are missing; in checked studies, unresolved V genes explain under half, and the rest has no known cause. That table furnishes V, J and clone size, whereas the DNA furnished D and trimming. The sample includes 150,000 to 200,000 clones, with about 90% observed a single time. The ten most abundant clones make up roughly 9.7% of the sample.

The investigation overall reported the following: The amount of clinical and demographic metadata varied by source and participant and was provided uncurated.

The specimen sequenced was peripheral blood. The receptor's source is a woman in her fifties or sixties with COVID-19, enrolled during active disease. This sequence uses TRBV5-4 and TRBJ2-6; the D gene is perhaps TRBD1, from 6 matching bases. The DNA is TGTGCCAGCAGCTTGGGGACAGCTAGCTCTGGGGCCAACGTCCTGACTTTC. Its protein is CASSLGTASSGANVLTF.